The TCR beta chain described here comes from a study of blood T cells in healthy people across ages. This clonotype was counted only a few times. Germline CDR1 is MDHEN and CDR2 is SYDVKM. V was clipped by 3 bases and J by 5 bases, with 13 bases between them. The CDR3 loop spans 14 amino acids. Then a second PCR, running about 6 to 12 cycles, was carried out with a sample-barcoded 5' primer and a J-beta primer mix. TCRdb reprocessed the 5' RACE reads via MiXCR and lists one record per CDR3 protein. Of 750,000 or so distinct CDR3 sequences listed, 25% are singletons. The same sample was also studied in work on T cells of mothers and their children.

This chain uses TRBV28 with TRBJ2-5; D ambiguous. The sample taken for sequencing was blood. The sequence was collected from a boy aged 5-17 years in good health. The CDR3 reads CASSFPQTRETQYF. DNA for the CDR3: TGTGCCAGCAGTTTCCCACAAACACGGGAGACCCAGTACTTC. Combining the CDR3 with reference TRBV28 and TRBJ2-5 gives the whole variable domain DVKVTQSSRYLVKRTGEKVFLECVQDMDHENMFWYRQDPGLGLRLIYFSYDVKMKEKGDIPEGYSVSREKKERFSLILESASTNQTSMYLCASSFPQTRETQYFGPGTRLLVL.